Reported below is one T cell receptor beta chain. Its target is unknown. This entry belongs to a study of T cell responses to AZD1222 COVID-19 vaccine. Study findings and constraints: Targeting of unmutated variant regions was reportedly seen in nearly half of spike-specific TCRs.

Here immunoSEQ multiplex PCR was the method, and the copy in TCRdb shows in-frame clones only, minus some. The sample includes about 120,000 clones, about 90% seen only once; the top ten take almost 5.5%. V shed 8 bases and J shed 4 bases, with 18 bases lying between them. This CDR3 region has 15 residues. The V gene's germline CDR1 is MGHDK and CDR2 SYGVNS. The sequencing here drew on peripheral blood, taken on day 0 of AZD1222 vaccination. This chain uses TRBV25-1 with TRBJ1-3; D possibly corresponds to TRBD1 (6 bases). The source of this sequence is an adult in good health. CDR3 sequence: CASGGHRADGNTIYF. The CDR3 nucleotides read TGTGCCAGCGGGGGACACCGGGCGGACGGAAACACCATATATTTT.